The source of this TCR beta chain is a study of cytomegalovirus exposure and HLA in healthy donors. Study results and limitations: A subsequent analysis found that TCR clusters from the first cohort also tended to co-occur in the roughly 120 validation repertoires, with about 94% of cluster scores above 0.

The CDR3 contains 18 residues. V was pared by 3 bases and J by 0 bases, with 11 bases of the junction left unmatched. The germline V gene has CDR1 LNHDA and CDR2 SQIVND (reference sequence). Method: immunoSEQ multiplex PCR; TCRdb's copy keeps in-frame clones and lacks some. The repertoire holds around 93,000 clones, with around 85% as singletons. As for this clone: Its antigen remains unknown.

Sample: PBMCs. The origin of this receptor is a man aged 18 to 29 in good health and CMV-seropositive. The chain has TRBV19 and TRBJ2-3; 8 bases fit TRBD2. This CDR3 is CASSMWALAEHSTDTQYF. For the CDR3, the DNA is TGTGCCAGTAGTATGTGGGCACTAGCGGAACATAGCACAGATACGCAGTATTTT.